This paragraph covers one T cell receptor beta chain sequence. This sample was included in a study of blood T cell repertoires in COVID-19. Whole-study context: Material from acute and convalescent COVID-19 was sourced from the United States, Italy and Spain. PBMCs, B-cell-depleted T cells, or T cells provided the cDNA or gDNA that made up the material.

The CDR3 length is 17 residues. Germline CDR1 LGHNA, CDR2 YNFKEQ. Trimming stripped 0 bases from V and 4 bases from J, with 17 bases between. In the authors' workflow: Reference gene primer amplification gave estimated nucleated cell counts. Profiled with immunoSEQ multiplex PCR; TCRdb holds only in-frame clones, not every one. V and J calls and clone size are as listed in that table; D and trimming were resolved from the DNA. This table has more than 95,000 clones, over 75% appearing once. The chain uses TRBV4-2 and TRBJ2-3; D might be TRBD1 (6 bases). The sample comprised peripheral blood. The clonotype originates from a human donor in a cohort sampled during active COVID-19. As DNA, the CDR3 is TGTGCCAGCAGCCAAGATCAGAGCCCTGGGGGCCCAGATACGCAGTATTTT. Translated, it gives CASSQDQSPGGPDTQYF.